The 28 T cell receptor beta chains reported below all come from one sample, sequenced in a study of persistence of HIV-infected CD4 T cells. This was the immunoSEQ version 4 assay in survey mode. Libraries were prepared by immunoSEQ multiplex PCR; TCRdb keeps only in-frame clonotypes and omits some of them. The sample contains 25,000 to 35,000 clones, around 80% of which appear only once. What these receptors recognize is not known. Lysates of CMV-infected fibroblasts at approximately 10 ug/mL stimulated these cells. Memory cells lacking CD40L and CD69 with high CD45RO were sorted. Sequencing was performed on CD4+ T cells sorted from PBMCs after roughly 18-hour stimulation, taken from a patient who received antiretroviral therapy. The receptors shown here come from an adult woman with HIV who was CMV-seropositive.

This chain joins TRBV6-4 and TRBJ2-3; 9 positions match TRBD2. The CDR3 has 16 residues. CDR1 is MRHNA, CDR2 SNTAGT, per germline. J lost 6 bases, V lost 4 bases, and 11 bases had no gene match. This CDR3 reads CASSARGLADSDTQYF. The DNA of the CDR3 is TGTGCCAGCAGTGCCCGGGGACTAGCTGATAGCGATACGCAGTATTTT.

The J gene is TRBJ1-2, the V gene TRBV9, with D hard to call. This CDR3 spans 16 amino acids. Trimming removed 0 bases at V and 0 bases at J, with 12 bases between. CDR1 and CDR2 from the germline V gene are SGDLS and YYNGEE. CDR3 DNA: TGTGCCAGCAGCGTAGAAGGAGGGAACCCTAACTATGGCTACACCTTC. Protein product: CASSVEGGNPNYGYTF.

The CDR3 DNA reads TGTGCCAGTAGTACCGGGGCGGGGGGCGGCCAGCCCCAGCATTTT. It is translated as CASSTGAGGGQPQHF. This chain links TRBV19 with TRBJ1-5, with D possibly being TRBD1 (6 bases). Germline V gene data show CDR1 as LNHDA and CDR2 as SQIVND (reference sequence). V was clipped by 4 bases and J by 7 bases, with 17 bases between them. This CDR3 is built from 15 residues.

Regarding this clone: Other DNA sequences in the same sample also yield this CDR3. CDR3 sequence (DNA): TGCGCCAGCAGCCAGGGACAGGAGAACACCGGGGAGCTGTTTTTT. It is translated as CASSQGQENTGELFF. V gene TRBV5-1 combines with J gene TRBJ2-2, with 8 bases fitting TRBD1. Germline V CDR1 and CDR2: SGHRS, YFSETQ. V shed 4 bases, J shed 1 base, and the junction held 3 bases outside the gene matches. There are 15 residues in the CDR3. Full variable domain (rest looked up from reference TRBV5-1 and TRBJ2-2): KAGVTQTPRYLIKTRGQQVTLSCSPISGHRSVSWYQQTPGQGLQFLFEYFSETQRNKGNFPGRFSGRQFSNSRSEMNVSTLELGDSALYLCASSQGQENTGELFFGEGSRLTVL.

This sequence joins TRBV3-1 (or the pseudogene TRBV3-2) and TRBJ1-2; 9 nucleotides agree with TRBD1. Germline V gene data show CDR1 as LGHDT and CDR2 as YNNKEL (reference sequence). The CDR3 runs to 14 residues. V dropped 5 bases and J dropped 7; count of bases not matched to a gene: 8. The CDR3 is CASSVTGGESGYTF. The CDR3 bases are TGTGCCAGCAGCGTAACAGGGGGCGAGTCTGGCTACACCTTC.

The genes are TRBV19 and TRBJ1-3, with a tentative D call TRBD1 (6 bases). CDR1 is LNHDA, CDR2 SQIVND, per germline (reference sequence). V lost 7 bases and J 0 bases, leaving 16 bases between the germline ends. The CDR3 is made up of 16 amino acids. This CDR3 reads CASNMVGASSGNTIYF. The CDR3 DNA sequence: TGTGCCAGTAACATGGTGGGGGCGAGCTCTGGAAACACCATATATTTT.

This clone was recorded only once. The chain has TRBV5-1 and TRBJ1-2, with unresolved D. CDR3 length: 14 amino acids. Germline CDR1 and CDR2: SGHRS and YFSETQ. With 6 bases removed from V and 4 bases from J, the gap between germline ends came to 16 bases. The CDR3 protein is CASNRGGSGYGYTF. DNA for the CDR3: TGCGCCAGCAACCGTGGAGGGTCGGGCTATGGCTACACCTTC.

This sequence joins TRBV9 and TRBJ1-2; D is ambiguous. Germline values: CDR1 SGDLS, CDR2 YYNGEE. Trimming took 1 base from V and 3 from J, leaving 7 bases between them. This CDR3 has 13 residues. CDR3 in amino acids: CASSVRVDYGYTF. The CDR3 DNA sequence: TGTGCCAGCAGCGTACGGGTGGACTATGGCTACACCTTC.

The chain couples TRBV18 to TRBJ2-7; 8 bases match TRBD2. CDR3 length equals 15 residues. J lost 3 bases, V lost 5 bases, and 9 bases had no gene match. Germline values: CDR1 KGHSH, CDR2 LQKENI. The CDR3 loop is CASSVPGLGIYEQYF. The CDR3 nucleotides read TGTGCCAGCTCAGTACCGGGACTAGGGATCTACGAGCAGTACTTC.

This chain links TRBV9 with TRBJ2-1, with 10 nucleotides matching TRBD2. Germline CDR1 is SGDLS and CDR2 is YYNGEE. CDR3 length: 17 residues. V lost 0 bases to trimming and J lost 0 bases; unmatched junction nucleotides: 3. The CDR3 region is CASSVVPSGGSYNEQFF. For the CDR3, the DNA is TGTGCCAGCAGCGTAGTCCCTAGCGGGGGCTCCTACAATGAGCAGTTCTTC.

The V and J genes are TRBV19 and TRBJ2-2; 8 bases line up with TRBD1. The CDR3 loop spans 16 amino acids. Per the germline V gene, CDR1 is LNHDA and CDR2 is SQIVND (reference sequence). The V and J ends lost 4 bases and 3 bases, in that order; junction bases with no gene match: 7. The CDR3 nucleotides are TGTGCCAGTAGTACCTGGACAGGGAGTGACACCGGGGAGCTGTTTTTT. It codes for CASSTWTGSDTGELFF.

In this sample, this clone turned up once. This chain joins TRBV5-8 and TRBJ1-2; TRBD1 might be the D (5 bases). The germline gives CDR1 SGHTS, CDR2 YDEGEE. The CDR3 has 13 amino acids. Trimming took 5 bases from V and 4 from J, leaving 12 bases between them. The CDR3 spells CASRLPGLYGYTF. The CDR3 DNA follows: TGTGCCAGCAGGTTACCGGGGCTCTATGGCTACACCTTC.

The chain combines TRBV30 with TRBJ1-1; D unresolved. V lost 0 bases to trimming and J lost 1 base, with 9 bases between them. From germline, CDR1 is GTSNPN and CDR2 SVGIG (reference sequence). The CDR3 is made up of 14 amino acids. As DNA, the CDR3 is TGTGCCTGGAGTGTACGGGCGGGGAACACTGAAGCTTTCTTT. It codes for CAWSVRAGNTEAFF. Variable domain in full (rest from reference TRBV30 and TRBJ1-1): SQTIHQWPATLVQPVGSPLSLECTVEGTSNPNLYWYRQAAGRGLQLLFYSVGIGQISSEVPQNLSASRPQDRQFILSSKKLLLSDSGFYLCAWSVRAGNTEAFFGQGTRLTVV.

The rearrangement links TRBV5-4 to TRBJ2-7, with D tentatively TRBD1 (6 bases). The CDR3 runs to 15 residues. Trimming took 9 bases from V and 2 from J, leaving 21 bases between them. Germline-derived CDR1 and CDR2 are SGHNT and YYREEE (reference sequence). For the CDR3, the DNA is TGTGCCACCTCAAGCCCACTTTCAGGGGCCTACGAGCAGTACGTC. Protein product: CATSSPLSGAYEQYV.

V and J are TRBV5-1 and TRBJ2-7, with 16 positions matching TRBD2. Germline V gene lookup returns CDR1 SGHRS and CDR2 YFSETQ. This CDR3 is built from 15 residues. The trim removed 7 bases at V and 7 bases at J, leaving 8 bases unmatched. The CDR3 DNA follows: TGCGCCAGCGCAGGGACTAGCGGGGGGGCCCATGAGCAGTACTTC. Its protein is CASAGTSGGAHEQYF.

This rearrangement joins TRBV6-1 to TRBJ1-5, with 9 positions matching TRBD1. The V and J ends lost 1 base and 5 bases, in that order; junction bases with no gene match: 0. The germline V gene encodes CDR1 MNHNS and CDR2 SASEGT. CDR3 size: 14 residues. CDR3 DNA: TGTGCCAGCAGTGAAGACAGGGGGCATCAGCCCCAGCATTTT. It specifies CASSEDRGHQPQHF.

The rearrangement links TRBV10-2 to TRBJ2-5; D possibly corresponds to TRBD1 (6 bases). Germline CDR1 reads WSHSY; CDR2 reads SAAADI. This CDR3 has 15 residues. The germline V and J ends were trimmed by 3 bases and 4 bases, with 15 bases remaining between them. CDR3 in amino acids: CASSDPTGDSETQYF. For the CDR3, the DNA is TGCGCCAGCAGTGACCCGACAGGAGATTCAGAGACCCAGTACTTC.

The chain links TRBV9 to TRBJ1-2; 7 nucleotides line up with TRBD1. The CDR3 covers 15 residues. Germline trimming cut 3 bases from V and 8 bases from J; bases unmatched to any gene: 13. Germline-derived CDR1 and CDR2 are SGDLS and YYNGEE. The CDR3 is CASSALDRDSPGYTF. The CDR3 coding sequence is TGTGCCAGCAGCGCCCTTGACAGGGACTCTCCGGGCTACACCTTC. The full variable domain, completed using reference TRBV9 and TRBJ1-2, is DSGVTQTPKHLITATGQRVTLRCSPRSGDLSVYWYQQSLDQGLQFLIQYYNGEERAKGNILERFSAQQFPDLHSELNLSSLELGDSALYFCASSALDRDSPGYTFGSGTRLTVV.

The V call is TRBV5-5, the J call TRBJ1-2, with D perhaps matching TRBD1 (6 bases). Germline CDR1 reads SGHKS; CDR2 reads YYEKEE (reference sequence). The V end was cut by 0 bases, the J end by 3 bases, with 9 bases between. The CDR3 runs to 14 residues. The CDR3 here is CASSLEAGDYGYTF. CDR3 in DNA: TGTGCCAGCAGCTTGGAGGCAGGGGACTATGGCTACACCTTC.

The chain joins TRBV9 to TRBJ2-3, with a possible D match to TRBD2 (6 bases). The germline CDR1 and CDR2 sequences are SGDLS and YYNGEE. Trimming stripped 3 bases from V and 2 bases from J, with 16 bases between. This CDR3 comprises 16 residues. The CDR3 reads CASSASRDFSTDTQYF. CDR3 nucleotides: TGTGCCAGCAGCGCAAGTCGGGACTTCTCCACAGATACGCAGTATTTT. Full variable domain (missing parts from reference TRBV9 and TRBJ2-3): DSGVTQTPKHLITATGQRVTLRCSPRSGDLSVYWYQQSLDQGLQFLIQYYNGEERAKGNILERFSAQQFPDLHSELNLSSLELGDSALYFCASSASRDFSTDTQYFGPGTRLTVL.

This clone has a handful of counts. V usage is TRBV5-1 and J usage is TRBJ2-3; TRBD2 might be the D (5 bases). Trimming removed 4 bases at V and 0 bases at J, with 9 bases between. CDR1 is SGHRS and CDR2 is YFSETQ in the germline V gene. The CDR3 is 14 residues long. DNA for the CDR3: TGCGCCAGCAGCCCGTCGGGAAGCACAGATACGCAGTATTTT. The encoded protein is CASSPSGSTDTQYF. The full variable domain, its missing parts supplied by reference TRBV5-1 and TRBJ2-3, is KAGVTQTPRYLIKTRGQQVTLSCSPISGHRSVSWYQQTPGQGLQFLFEYFSETQRNKGNFPGRFSGRQFSNSRSEMNVSTLELGDSALYLCASSPSGSTDTQYFGPGTRLTVL.

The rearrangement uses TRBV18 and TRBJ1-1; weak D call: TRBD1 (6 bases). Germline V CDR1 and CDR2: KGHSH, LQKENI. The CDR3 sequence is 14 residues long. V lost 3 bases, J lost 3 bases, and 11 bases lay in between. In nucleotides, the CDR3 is TGTGCCAGCTCACCGAGGGGGGCCGACACTGAAGCTTTCTTT. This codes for CASSPRGADTEAFF.

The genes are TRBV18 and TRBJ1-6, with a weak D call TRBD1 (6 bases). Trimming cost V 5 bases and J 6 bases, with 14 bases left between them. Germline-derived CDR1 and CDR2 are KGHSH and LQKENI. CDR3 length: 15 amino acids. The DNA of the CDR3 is TGTGCCAGCTCATCACAGGGTAGGGGTAATTCACCCCTCCACTTT. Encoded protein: CASSSQGRGNSPLHF. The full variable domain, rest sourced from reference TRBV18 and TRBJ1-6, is NAGVMQNPRHLVRRRGQEARLRCSPMKGHSHVYWYRQLPEEGLKFMVYLQKENIIDESGMPKERFSAEFPKEGPSILRIQQVVRGDSAAYFCASSSQGRGNSPLHFGNGTRLTVT.

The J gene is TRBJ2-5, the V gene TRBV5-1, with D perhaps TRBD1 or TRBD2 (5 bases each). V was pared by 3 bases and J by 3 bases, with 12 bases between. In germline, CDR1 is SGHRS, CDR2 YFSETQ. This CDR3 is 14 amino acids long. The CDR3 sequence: CASSWVGRKETQYF. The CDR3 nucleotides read TGCGCCAGCAGCTGGGTGGGACGAAAAGAGACCCAGTACTTC.

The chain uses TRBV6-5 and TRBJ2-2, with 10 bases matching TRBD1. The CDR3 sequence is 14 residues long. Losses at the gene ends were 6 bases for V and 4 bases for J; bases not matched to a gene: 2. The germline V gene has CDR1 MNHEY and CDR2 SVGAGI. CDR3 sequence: CASRGTGATGELFF. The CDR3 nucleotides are TGTGCCAGCAGGGGGACAGGGGCCACCGGGGAGCTGTTTTTT.

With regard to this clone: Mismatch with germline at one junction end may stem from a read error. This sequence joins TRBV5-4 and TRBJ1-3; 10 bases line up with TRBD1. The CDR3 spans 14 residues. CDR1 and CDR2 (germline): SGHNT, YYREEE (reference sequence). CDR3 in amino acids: CASSPVPGQGISLF. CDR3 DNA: TGTGCCAGCAGCCCTGTCCCGGGACAGGGGATCTCCTTATTT.

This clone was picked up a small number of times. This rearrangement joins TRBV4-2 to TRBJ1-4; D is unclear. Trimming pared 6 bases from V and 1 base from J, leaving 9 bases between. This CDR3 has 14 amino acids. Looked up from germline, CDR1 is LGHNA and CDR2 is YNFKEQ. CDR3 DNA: TGTGCCAGCAGGAGAGACATAACTAATGAAAAACTGTTTTTT. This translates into CASRRDITNEKLFF.

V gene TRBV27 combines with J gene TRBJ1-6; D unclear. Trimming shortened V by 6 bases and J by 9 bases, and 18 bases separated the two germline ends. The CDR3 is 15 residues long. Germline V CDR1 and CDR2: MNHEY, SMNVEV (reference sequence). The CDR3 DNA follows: TGTGCCAGCAGCATTTCCCTCTCCGTGGCTTCACCCCTCCACTTT. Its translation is CASSISLSVASPLHF.